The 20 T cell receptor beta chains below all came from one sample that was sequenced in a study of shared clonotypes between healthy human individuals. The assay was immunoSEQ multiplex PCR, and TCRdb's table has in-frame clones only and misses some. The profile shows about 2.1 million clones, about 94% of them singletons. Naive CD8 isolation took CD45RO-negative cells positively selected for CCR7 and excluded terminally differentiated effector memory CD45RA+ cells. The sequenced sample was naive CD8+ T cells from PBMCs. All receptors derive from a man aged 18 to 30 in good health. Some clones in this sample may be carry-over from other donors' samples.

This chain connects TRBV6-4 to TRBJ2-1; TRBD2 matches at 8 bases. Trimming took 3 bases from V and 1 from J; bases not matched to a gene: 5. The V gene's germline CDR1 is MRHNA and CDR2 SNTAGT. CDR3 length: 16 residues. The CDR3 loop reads CASSEWLAGSYNEQFF. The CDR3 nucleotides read TGTGCCAGCAGTGAATGGCTAGCGGGTTCCTACAATGAGCAGTTCTTC.

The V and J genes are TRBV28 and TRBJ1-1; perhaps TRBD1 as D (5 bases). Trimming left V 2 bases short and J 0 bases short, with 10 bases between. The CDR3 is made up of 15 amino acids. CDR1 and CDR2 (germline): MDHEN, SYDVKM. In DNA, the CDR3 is TGTGCCAGCAGTTTAGTGACAGACATGAACACTGAAGCTTTCTTT. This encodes CASSLVTDMNTEAFF.

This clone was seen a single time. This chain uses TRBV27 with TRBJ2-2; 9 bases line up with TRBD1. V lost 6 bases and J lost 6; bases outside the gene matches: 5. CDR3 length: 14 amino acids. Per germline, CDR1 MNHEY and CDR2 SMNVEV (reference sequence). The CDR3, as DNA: TGTGCCAGCAGAGAGACAGGGGGTCCCGGGGAGCTGTTTTTT. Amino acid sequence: CASRETGGPGELFF.

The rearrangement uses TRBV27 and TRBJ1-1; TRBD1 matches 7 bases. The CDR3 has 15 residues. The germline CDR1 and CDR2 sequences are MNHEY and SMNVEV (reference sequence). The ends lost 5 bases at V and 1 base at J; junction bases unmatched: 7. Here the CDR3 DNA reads TGTGCCAGCAGTCCCCAGGGGGGAAGGAACACTGAAGCTTTCTTT. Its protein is CASSPQGGRNTEAFF.

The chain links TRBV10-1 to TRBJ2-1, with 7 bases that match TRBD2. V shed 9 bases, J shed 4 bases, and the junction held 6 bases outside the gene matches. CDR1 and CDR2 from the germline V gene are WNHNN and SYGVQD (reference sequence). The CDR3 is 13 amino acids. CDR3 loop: CASSMGGYNEQFF. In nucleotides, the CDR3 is TGCGCCAGTTCCATGGGGGGGTACAATGAGCAGTTCTTC.

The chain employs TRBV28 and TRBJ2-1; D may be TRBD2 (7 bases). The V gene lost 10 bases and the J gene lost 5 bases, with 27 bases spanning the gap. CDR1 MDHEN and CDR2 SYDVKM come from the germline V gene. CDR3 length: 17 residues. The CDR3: CATAEEGGGPINNEQFF. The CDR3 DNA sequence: TGTGCCACCGCGGAGGAGGGGGGAGGGCCGATAAACAATGAGCAGTTCTTC. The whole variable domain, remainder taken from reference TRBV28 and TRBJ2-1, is DVKVTQSSRYLVKRTGEKVFLECVQDMDHENMFWYRQDPGLGLRLIYFSYDVKMKEKGDIPEGYSVSREKKERFSLILESASTNQTSMYLCATAEEGGGPINNEQFFGPGTRLTVL.

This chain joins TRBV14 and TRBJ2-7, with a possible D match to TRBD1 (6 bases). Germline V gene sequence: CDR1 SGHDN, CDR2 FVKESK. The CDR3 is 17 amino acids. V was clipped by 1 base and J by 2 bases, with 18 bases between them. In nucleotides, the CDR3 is TGTGCCAGCAGCCAAGGCTACTATAAGGGGGAACCCTACGAGCAGTACTTC. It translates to CASSQGYYKGEPYEQYF.

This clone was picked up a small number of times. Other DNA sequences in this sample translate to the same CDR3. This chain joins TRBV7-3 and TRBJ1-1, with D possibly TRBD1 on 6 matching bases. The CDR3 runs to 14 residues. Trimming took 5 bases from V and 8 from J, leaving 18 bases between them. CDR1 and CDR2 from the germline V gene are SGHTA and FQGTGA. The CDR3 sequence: CASSPTALGTEAFF. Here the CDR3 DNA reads TGTGCCAGCAGCCCGACCGCTCTCGGGACAGAAGCTTTCTTT.

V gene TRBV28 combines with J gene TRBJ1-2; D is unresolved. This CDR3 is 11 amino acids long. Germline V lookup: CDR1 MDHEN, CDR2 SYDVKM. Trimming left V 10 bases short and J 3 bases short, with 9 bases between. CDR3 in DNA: TGTGCCATACAGCGTTACTATGGCTACACCTTC. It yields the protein CAIQRYYGYTF.

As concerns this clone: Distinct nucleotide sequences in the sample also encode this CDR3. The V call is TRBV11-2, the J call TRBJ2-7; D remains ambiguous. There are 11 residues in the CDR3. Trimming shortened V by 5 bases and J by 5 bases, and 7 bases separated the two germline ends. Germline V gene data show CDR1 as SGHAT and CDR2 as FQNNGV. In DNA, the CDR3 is TGTGCCAGCAGCCTGGGGAACGAGCAGTACTTC. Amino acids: CASSLGNEQYF.

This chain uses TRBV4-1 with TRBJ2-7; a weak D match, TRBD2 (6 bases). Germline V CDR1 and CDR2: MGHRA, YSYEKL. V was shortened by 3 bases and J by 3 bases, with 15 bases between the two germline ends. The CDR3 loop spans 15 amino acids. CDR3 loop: CASSHSGLASYEQYF. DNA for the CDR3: TGCGCCAGCAGCCATTCAGGCCTAGCGAGCTACGAGCAGTACTTC.

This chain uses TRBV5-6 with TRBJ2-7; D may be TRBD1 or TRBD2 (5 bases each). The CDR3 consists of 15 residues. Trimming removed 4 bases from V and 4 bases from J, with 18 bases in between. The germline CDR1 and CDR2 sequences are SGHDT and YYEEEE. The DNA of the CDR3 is TGTGCCAGCAGCACGGACACCCGGGGCGCGTACGAGCAGTACTTC. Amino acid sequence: CASSTDTRGAYEQYF.

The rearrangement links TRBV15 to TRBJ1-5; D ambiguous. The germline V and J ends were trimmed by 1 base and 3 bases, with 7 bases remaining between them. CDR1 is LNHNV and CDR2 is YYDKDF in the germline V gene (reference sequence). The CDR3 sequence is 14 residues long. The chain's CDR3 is CATSRAQINQPQHF. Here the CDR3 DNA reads TGTGCCACCAGCAGAGCACAGATCAATCAGCCCCAGCATTTT.

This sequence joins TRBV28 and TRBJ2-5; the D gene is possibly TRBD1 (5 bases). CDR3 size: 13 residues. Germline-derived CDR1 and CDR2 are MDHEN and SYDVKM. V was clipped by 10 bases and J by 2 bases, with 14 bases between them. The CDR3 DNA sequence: TGTGCCACATCGATTACAGGACAAGAGACCCAGTACTTC. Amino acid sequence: CATSITGQETQYF. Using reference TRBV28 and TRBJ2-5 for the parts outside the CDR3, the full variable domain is DVKVTQSSRYLVKRTGEKVFLECVQDMDHENMFWYRQDPGLGLRLIYFSYDVKMKEKGDIPEGYSVSREKKERFSLILESASTNQTSMYLCATSITGQETQYFGPGTRLLVL.

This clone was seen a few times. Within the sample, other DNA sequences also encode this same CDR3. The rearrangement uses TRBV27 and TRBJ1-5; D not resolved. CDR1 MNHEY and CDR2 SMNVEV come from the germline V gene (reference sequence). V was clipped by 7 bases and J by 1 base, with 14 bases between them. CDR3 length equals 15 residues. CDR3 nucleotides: TGTGCCAGCACCCCCGGTGGGTACAGCAATCAGCCCCAGCATTTT. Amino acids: CASTPGGYSNQPQHF.

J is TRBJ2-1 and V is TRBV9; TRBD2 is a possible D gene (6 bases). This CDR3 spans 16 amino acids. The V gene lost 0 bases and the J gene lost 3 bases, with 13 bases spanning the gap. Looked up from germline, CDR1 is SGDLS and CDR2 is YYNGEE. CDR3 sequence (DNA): TGTGCCAGCAGCGTAGAATCCGGGAGCATCTACAATGAGCAGTTCTTC. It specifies CASSVESGSIYNEQFF.

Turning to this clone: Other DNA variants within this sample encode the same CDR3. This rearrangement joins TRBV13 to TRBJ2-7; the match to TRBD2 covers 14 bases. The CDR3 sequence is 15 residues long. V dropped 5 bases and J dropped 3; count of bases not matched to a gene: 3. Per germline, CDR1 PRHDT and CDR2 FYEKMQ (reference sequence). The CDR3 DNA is TGTGCCAGCAGCCCGGGGACTAGCGGGAGCTACGAGCAGTACTTC. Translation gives CASSPGTSGSYEQYF.

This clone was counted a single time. Here the CDR3 DNA reads TGCGCCAGCAGCCCCCGGACAGCTCCTGGAAACACCATATATTTT. This encodes CASSPRTAPGNTIYF. The chain links TRBV4-1 to TRBJ1-3, with D possibly matching TRBD1 (6 bases). Trimming shortened V by 4 bases and J by 2 bases, and 12 bases separated the two germline ends. This CDR3 has 15 residues. Germline V CDR1 and CDR2: MGHRA, YSYEKL.

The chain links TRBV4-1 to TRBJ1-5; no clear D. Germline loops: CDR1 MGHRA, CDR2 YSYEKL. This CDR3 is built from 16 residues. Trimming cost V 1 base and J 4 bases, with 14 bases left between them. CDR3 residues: CASSQGPSVLNQPQHF. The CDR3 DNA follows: TGCGCCAGCAGCCAAGGGCCTAGCGTCCTTAATCAGCCCCAGCATTTT.

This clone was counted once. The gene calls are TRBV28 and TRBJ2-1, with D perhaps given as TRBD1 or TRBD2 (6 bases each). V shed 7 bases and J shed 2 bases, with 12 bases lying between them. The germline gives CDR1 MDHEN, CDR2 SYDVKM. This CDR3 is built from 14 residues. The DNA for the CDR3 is TGTGCCAGCAACCGAGGGGGGACCTACAATGAGCAGTTCTTC. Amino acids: CASNRGGTYNEQFF.